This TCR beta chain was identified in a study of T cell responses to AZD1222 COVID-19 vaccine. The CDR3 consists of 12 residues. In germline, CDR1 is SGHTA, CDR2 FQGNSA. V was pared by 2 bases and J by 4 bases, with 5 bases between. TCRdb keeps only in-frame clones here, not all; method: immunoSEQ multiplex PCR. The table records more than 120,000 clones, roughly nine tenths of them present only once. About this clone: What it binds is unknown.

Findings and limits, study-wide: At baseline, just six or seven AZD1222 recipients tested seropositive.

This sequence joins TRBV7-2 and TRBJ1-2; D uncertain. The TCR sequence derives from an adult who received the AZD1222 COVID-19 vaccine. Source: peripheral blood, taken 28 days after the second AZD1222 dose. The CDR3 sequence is CASSLTGYGYTF. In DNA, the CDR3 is TGTGCCAGCAGCTTAACCGGCTATGGCTACACCTTC.